Following are 8 T cell receptor beta chains from one sample sequenced in a study of shared clonotypes between healthy human individuals. Only in-frame clones appear in the TCRdb table, and some are missing; sequencing was by immunoSEQ multiplex PCR. Here the sample spans some 530,000 clones, roughly 80% being singletons. The material sequenced was PBMCs. The receptors were gathered from a woman in her thirties or forties in good health. Some clones in this sample may be carry-over from other donors' samples.

The rearrangement joins TRBV11-2 to TRBJ2-6, with a possible D match to TRBD2 (5 bases). V gave up 0 bases and J gave up 0 bases, with 6 bases separating them. This CDR3 has 16 residues. Germline V CDR1 and CDR2: SGHAT, FQNNGV. The CDR3 loop is CASSLEGSSGANVLTF. The CDR3 DNA reads TGTGCCAGCAGCTTAGAGGGGAGCTCTGGGGCCAACGTCCTGACTTTC.

Details on this clone: Since a much larger clone is just one base distant, this may be a read error. This chain connects TRBV9 to TRBJ2-3, with 12 bases fitting TRBD2. The germline gives CDR1 SGDLS, CDR2 YYNGEE. This CDR3 comprises 16 residues. CDR3 sequence reads: CASGVGTSGSTDTQYF. The DNA of the CDR3 is TGTGCCAGCGGCGTAGGGACTAGCGGGAGCACAGATACGCAGTATTTT.

The CDR3 reads CASSYPTSGYEQYF. The CDR3 nucleotides read TGTGCCAGCAGTTACCCGACTAGCGGATACGAGCAGTACTTC. The J gene is TRBJ2-7, the V gene TRBV6-6; the match to TRBD2 covers 9 bases. Germline V gives CDR1 MNHNY, CDR2 SVGAGI (reference sequence). V lost 2 bases to trimming and J lost 4 bases; unmatched junction nucleotides: 3. The CDR3 loop spans 14 amino acids.

Worth noting for this clone: This likely stems from a read error, as it lies one base from a far larger clone. The same CDR3 is also encoded by other DNA sequences in this sample. The chain is built from TRBV13 and TRBJ1-1, with 8 positions matching TRBD1. The CDR3 extends over 14 amino acids. J was trimmed by 5 bases and V by 5 bases; bases with no gene match: 7. The germline CDR1 and CDR2 sequences are PRHDT and FYEKMQ (reference sequence). The CDR3 sequence is CASSLRDRITEAFF. CDR3 coding DNA: TGTGCCAGCAGCCTACGGGACAGGATAACTGAAGCTTTCTTT. Drawing the rest from reference TRBV13 and TRBJ1-1, the complete variable domain is AAGVIQSPRHLIKEKRETATLKCYPIPRHDTVYWYQQGPGQDPQFLISFYEKMQSDKGSIPDRFSAQQFSDYHSELNMSSLELGDSALYFCASSLRDRITEAFFGQGTRLTVV.

The chain combines TRBV27 with TRBJ2-7; D may correspond to TRBD1 or TRBD2 (5 bases each). Germline V gene sequence: CDR1 MNHEY, CDR2 SMNVEV (reference sequence). The ends were cut back, 5 bases at V and 3 bases at J, with 17 bases in the middle. CDR3 length: 15 residues. CDR3 sequence (DNA): TGTGCCAGCAGTCCCACCCGGGACCTGATCTACGAGCAGTACTTC. This translates into CASSPTRDLIYEQYF.

This rearrangement joins TRBV4-3 to TRBJ1-5; D might be TRBD1 (5 bases). This CDR3 region has 15 residues. V lost 4 bases to trimming and J lost 5 bases, with 15 bases between them. In germline, CDR1 is LGHNA, CDR2 YSLEER. The DNA for the CDR3 is TGCGCCAGCAGCCGACAGCACGGGGAAGATCAGCCCCAGCATTTT. This encodes CASSRQHGEDQPQHF.

The V call is TRBV11-2, the J call TRBJ2-7, with a tentative D call TRBD1 (6 bases). Germline V gene data show CDR1 as SGHAT and CDR2 as FQNNGV. This CDR3 is 15 amino acids long. Trimming stripped 4 bases from V and 6 bases from J, with 19 bases between. The CDR3: CASSSRDTGVVEQYF. Here the CDR3 DNA reads TGTGCCAGCAGCTCCCGGGACACCGGGGTCGTCGAGCAGTACTTC.

Regarding this clone: This likely came from a read error, as a far larger clone is one base away. This sample also contains other DNA sequences that code for the same CDR3. The chain joins TRBV5-6 to TRBJ2-1; 11 bases line up with TRBD2. CDR1 SGHDT and CDR2 YYEEEE come from the germline V gene. This CDR3 comprises 14 residues. V was pared by 2 bases and J by 7 bases, with 2 bases of the junction left unmatched. The CDR3 loop is CASSLLAGVNEQFF. DNA of the CDR3: TGTGCCAGCAGCTTACTAGCGGGAGTTAATGAGCAGTTCTTC.